The 7 T cell receptor beta chains reported below all come from one sample, sequenced in a study of T-cell memory formation after mild COVID-19. TCRdb re-derived calls from the 5' RACE reads in MiXCR, one entry per CDR3 protein. This table holds 35,000 to 45,000 distinct CDR3 sequences, 7.3% found once. Sequencing was done on a sample of PBMCs or a T cell subset sorted from them (not recorded which). The source of these receptors is a man aged 18 to 30 who had mild COVID-19 (a few samples of this study predate the infection). Cell type and time point are not known.

This clonotype appeared a few times. V usage is TRBV28 and J usage is TRBJ1-4, with D tentatively TRBD1 (5 bases). The CDR3 is 14 residues long. V lost 5 bases to trimming and J lost 8 bases, with 15 bases between them. Per the germline V gene, CDR1 is MDHEN and CDR2 is SYDVKM. The CDR3 spells CASSVGHFPEKLFF. CDR3 nucleotides: TGTGCCAGCAGTGTAGGACACTTTCCAGAAAAACTGTTTTTT.

This clonotype was detected only a few times. The CDR3 reads CASSLQDSNTEAFF. The DNA for the CDR3 is TGTGCCAGCAGTTTACAGGATTCGAACACTGAAGCTTTCTTT. V is TRBV12-3 or TRBV12-4 and J is TRBJ1-1; D unclear. Trimming left V 2 bases short and J 1 base short, with 8 bases between. The CDR3 covers 14 residues.

This clonotype was detected a few times. CDR3 sequence: CASSGYGSGGADTQYF. The CDR3 coding sequence is TGTGCCAGCAGCGGGTACGGGAGCGGGGGGGCAGATACGCAGTATTTT. The V gene is TRBV7-2, the J gene TRBJ2-3, with 10 bases identical to TRBD2. Germline lookup yields CDR1 SGHTA and CDR2 FQGNSA. V was clipped by 5 bases and J by 4 bases; unmatched bases: 9. The CDR3 has 16 residues.

The V gene is TRBV4-3, the J gene TRBJ1-5; D uncertain. Trimming took 1 base from V and 7 from J, leaving 14 bases between them. This CDR3 is 15 amino acids long. Germline CDR1 is LGHNA and CDR2 is YSLEER. CDR3 sequence reads: CASSQALKGRQPQHF. CDR3 in DNA: TGCGCCAGCAGCCAAGCTCTTAAGGGTCGGCAGCCCCAGCATTTT.

The rearrangement links TRBV28 to TRBJ2-5; D is unresolved. V was clipped by 8 bases and J by 1 base, with 11 bases between them. The V gene's germline CDR1 is MDHEN and CDR2 SYDVKM. The CDR3 extends over 13 amino acids. The CDR3, as DNA: TGTGCCAGCGGAGAAGTTGTCCAAGAGACCCAGTACTTC. Residues: CASGEVVQETQYF.

This sequence joins TRBV29-1 and TRBJ1-1, with TRBD1 matching 9 bases. CDR1 is SQVTM and CDR2 is ANQGSEA in the germline V gene. The V segment lost 7 bases and the J segment 4 bases; nucleotides outside the gene matches: 4. The CDR3 contains 12 residues. CDR3 DNA: TGCAGCGCACAGGGGGCAGTCACTGAAGCTTTCTTT. This gives the protein CSAQGAVTEAFF. Full variable domain (missing parts from reference TRBV29-1 and TRBJ1-1): SAVISQKPSRDICQRGTSLTIQCQVDSQVTMMFWYRQQPGQSLTLIATANQGSEATYESGFVIDKFPISRPNLTFSTLTVSNMSPEDSSIYLCSAQGAVTEAFFGQGTRLTVV.

This sequence joins TRBV12-3 or TRBV12-4 and TRBJ2-5; a possible D gene is TRBD1 (5 bases). The germline V and J ends were trimmed by 6 bases and 1 base, with 12 bases remaining between them. The CDR3 runs 14 residues. CDR3 bases: TGTGCCAGCAGCCCACAGGTGATCCAAGAGACCCAGTACTTC. It codes for CASSPQVIQETQYF.